The TCR beta chain described here comes from a study of blood T cell repertoires in COVID-19. Study as a whole: Samples taken during acute and convalescent COVID-19 were collected in the United States, Italy and Spain. Sample material is recorded as cDNA or gDNA derived from T cells, B-cell-depleted T cells, or PBMCs.

The CDR3 loop spans 14 amino acids. The germline V gene has CDR1 MNHEY and CDR2 SVGAGI. The V gene lost 7 bases and the J gene lost 2 bases, with 12 bases spanning the gap. This clone was recorded once. In the authors' methods: Counts of nucleated cells, estimated from reference gene primer amplification, were obtained. Profiled with immunoSEQ multiplex PCR; TCRdb holds only in-frame clones, not every one. Clone size and V and J calls were adopted from that table, with D and trimming inferred from the DNA. The sample has about 250,000 clones, over 70% seen once. The TCR originated in a man aged 35-49 years with active or convalescent COVID-19. This chain joins TRBV6-5 and TRBJ1-5; D remains unclear. The sample consisted of peripheral blood. DNA for the CDR3: TGTGCCAGCATGGGGAGCGAGGGCAATCAGCCCCAGCATTTT. Encoded protein: CASMGSEGNQPQHF.